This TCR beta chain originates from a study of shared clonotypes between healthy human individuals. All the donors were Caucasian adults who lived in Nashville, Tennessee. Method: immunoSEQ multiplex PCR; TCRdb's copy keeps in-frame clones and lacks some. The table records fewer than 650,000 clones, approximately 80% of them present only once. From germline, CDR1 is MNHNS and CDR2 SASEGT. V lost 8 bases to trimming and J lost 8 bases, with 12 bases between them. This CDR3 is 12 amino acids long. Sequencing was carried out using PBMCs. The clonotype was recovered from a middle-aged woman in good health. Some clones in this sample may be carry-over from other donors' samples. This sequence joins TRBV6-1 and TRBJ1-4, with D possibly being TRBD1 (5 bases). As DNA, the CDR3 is TGTGCCAGCGGCAGGGTTGGGGAAAAACTGTTTTTT. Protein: CASGRVGEKLFF.